This TCR beta chain was sequenced for a study of T cells in Graves' hyperthyroidism and ophthalmopathy. Study-level results: Ophthalmopathy was distinguished from stable hyperthyroidism by 13 V-J signatures.

Researchers amplified the TCR beta CDR3 regions from RNA transcripts. The TCR CDR3 was amplified in a first-round RT-PCR using the HTBI primer set. From the multiplex PCR reads, TCRdb called clonotypes with MiXCR, one entry per CDR3 protein. The table records under 450,000 distinct CDR3 sequences, around a sixth of them present only once. The germline V gene encodes CDR1 MNHEY and CDR2 SVGAGI. The V segment lost 2 bases and the J segment 7 bases; nucleotides outside the gene matches: 5. This CDR3 contains 15 residues. This clonotype was seen a handful of times. Its matching antigen is unknown. Across 18 months, stable Graves' hyperthyroidism was marked by no progression to ophthalmopathy. Uncontrolled infection, other autoimmune disease, pregnancy or lactation led to exclusion.

The TCR sequence derives from a woman aged 18 to 35 with Graves' hyperthyroidism. The rearrangement links TRBV6-5 to TRBJ1-6, with 7 positions matching TRBD1. Sequencing was done on a sample of blood. The chain's CDR3 is CASSYATGWNSPLHF. CDR3 DNA: TGTGCCAGCAGTTACGCGACAGGGTGGAATTCACCCCTCCACTTT.